This T cell receptor (beta chain) was recorded in a study of blood T cell repertoires in COVID-19. Study details: The origin of the acute and convalescent COVID-19 samples was the United States, Italy and Spain.

The CDR3 has 13 amino acids. V was trimmed by 6 bases and J by 4 bases, leaving 12 bases between them. Germline CDR1 MGHDK, CDR2 SYGVNS. The repertoire was sequenced with immunoSEQ multiplex PCR; TCRdb's copy has only in-frame clones and lacks some. Of 200,000 or so clones listed, almost 80% are singletons. Sequenced sample: peripheral blood. This receptor was taken from a man aged 60 to 75 with active or convalescent COVID-19. The chain links TRBV25-1 to TRBJ1-2; perhaps TRBD1 as D (5 bases). CDR3 nucleotides: TGTGCCAGCAGCGGGGGAAGCGGCTATGGCTACACCTTC. Its translation is CASSGGSGYGYTF.